These 2 T cell receptor beta chains came from one sample sequenced in a study of cytomegalovirus exposure and HLA in healthy donors listed by TCRdb under 2017. Library creation used the immunoSEQ multiplex PCR assay. For the multiplex PCR, a mixture combining 60 forward primers for TCR Vbeta segments and 13 reverse primers for TCR Jbeta segments was used. The clones in this table, taken by TCRdb from immuneACCESS, are in-frame only. Not every clone is retained; where verified, under half of the shortfall comes from an unresolved V gene, and the cause of the rest is unknown. In all, the sample holds over 100,000 clones, and roughly 73% of those were seen once. The leading ten clones occupy approximately 0.99% of the sample. The source material was PBMCs. The receptor source for this set is a male donor in good health and CMV-seronegative.

V is TRBV6-5 and J is TRBJ1-1; 8 nucleotides match TRBD1. Germline V gene data show CDR1 as MNHEY and CDR2 as SVGAGI. V lost 8 bases, J lost 4 bases, and 12 bases stayed unmatched. The CDR3 totals 15 residues. CDR3 residues: CASRGQGAGATEAFF. DNA of the CDR3: TGTGCCAGCCGTGGACAGGGCGCTGGGGCCACTGAAGCTTTCTTT.

The rearrangement joins TRBV29-1 to TRBJ2-7, with D possibly TRBD1 on 5 matching bases. There are 14 residues in the CDR3. Germline CDR1 reads SQVTM; CDR2 reads ANQGSEA. V gave up 4 bases and J gave up 1 base, with 14 bases separating them. The DNA of the CDR3 is TGCAGCGTTGGAAGGCAGGGCCCATCCTACGAGCAGTACTTC. Its protein is CSVGRQGPSYEQYF.